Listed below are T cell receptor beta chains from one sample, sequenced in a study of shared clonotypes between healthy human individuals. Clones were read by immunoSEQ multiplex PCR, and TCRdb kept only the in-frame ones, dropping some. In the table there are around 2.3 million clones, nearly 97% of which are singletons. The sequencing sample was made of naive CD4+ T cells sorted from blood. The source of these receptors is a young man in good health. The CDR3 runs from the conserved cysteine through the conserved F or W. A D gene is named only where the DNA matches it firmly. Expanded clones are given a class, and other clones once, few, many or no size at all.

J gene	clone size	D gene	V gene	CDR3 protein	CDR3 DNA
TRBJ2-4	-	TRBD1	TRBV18	CASSEIRGPAKNIQYF	TGTGCCAGCTCAGAGATCAGGGGGCCAGCCAAAAACATTCAGTACTTC
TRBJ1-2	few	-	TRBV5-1	CASSLNTNYGYTF	TGCGCCAGCAGCTTGAATACTAACTATGGCTACACCTTC
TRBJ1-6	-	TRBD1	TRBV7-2	CASSQPGQGASSPLHF	TGTGCCAGCAGCCAACCGGGACAGGGAGCGAGTTCACCCCTCCACTTT
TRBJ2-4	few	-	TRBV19	CASSPLKGHQYF	TGTGCCAGTAGTCCTCTGAAGGGACACCAGTACTTC
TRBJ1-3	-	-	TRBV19	CASSIGFGNTIYF	TGTGCCAGTAGTATTGGGTTCGGAAACACCATATATTTT
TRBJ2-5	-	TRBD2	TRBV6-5	CASSPGTSGTETQYF	TGTGCCAGCAGTCCCGGGACTAGCGGGACTGAGACCCAGTACTTC
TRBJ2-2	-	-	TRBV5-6	CASSLTANGQGSRTGELFF	TGTGCCAGCAGCTTGACGGCAAATGGTCAGGGTTCGAGAACCGGGGAGCTGTTTTTT
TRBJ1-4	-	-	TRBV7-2	CASRSGEANEKLFF	TGTGCCAGCAGGTCAGGGGAAGCTAATGAAAAACTGTTTTTT
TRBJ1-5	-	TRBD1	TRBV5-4	CASSQGQGQPQHF	TGTGCCAGTTCACAGGGGCAGGGCCAGCCCCAGCATTTT
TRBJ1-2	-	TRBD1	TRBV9	CASSRTGYGYTF	TGTGCCAGCAGCAGGACAGGTTATGGCTACACCTTC
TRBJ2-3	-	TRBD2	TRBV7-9	CASTQSLAGDWYF	TGTGCCAGCACCCAAAGTCTAGCGGGGGACTGGTATTTT
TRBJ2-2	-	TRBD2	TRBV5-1	CASSLGLAGGTGELFF	TGCGCCAGCAGCTTGGGACTAGCGGGAGGTACCGGGGAGCTGTTTTTT
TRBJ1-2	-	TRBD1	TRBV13	CASSTLQGVYGYTF	TGTGCCAGCAGCACCCTACAGGGGGTCTATGGCTACACCTTC
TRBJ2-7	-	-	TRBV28	CASSPPAGLPQYF	TGTGCCAGCAGTCCTCCGGCAGGACTACCGCAGTACTTC
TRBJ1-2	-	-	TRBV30	CAWSDQYYGYTF	TGTGCCTGGAGTGATCAGTACTATGGCTACACCTTC
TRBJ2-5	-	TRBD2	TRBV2	CASGGLAGGEVETQYF	TGTGCCAGCGGAGGACTAGCGGGGGGAGAGGTTGAGACCCAGTACTTC
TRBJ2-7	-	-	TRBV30	CAWSPQIAVLGSYEQYF	TGTGCCTGGAGTCCCCAAATAGCGGTTTTGGGCTCCTACGAGCAGTACTTC
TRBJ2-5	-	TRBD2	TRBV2	CASDPSGAQTQYF	TGTGCCAGCGACCCTAGCGGGGCACAGACCCAGTACTTC
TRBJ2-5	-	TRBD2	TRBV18	CASSPPSSGGYVKQETQYF	TGTGCCAGCTCACCACCGTCTAGCGGGGGCTATGTGAAGCAAGAGACCCAGTACTTC
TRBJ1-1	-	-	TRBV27	CASSFNRNTEAFF	TGTGCCAGCAGTTTCAACAGGAACACTGAAGCTTTCTTT
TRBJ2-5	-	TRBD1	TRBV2	CASTRLDLTGEEGETQYF	TGTGCCAGCACACGTTTAGATTTGACAGGGGAAGAGGGGGAGACCCAGTACTTC
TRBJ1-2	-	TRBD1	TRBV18	CASSPTGDIGGYTF	TGTGCCAGCTCACCGACAGGGGACATTGGGGGCTACACCTTC
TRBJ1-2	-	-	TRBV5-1	CASSLAVAAGYTF	TGCGCCAGCAGCTTGGCCGTGGCTGCTGGCTACACCTTC
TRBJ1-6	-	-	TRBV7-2	CASGLGAVSPLHF	TGTGCCAGCGGCCTAGGGGCAGTTTCACCCCTCCACTTT
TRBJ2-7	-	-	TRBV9	CASSVEPRDFYEQYF	TGTGCCAGCAGCGTAGAGCCGAGGGACTTTTACGAGCAGTACTTC
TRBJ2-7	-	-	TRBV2	CASRPTGKYSYEQYF	TGTGCCAGCAGACCCACAGGAAAGTACTCCTACGAGCAGTACTTC